The 10 T cell receptor beta chains given below trace back to one sample, sequenced in a study of PD-1 blockade in mismatch repair-deficient tumors. This table comes from immunoSEQ multiplex PCR, and its TCRdb copy is limited to in-frame clones, with some not included. Altogether tens of thousands of clones are present, around 85% being singletons, with the ten largest covering just over 2.5%. The sample consisted of peripheral blood, taken 12 weeks after starting pembrolizumab. The receptor set was obtained from an adult with mismatch repair-deficient cancer.

This clone was seen a single time. The rearrangement links TRBV4-2 to TRBJ1-5, with a weak D call TRBD1 (6 bases). Germline CDR1 LGHNA, CDR2 YNFKEQ. With 6 bases removed from V and 7 bases from J, the gap between germline ends came to 19 bases. This CDR3 has 15 residues. The CDR3 DNA is TGTGCCAGCAGTAGGACAGCCCAGGTTGGACAGCCCCAGCATTTT. This codes for CASSRTAQVGQPQHF.

This sequence joins TRBV5-1 and TRBJ2-3; 11 positions agree with TRBD2. Germline CDR1 is SGHRS and CDR2 is YFSETQ. The CDR3 has 16 residues. V lost 4 bases and J lost 2; bases outside the gene matches: 6. CDR3 sequence reads: CASSEGLAVFTDTQYF. The CDR3 bases are TGCGCCAGCAGCGAGGGACTAGCGGTCTTCACAGATACGCAGTATTTT.

The chain is built from TRBV30 and TRBJ2-2; D assignment may be TRBD1 or TRBD2 (5 bases each). The CDR3 is 16 amino acids. V lost 1 base to trimming and J lost 9 bases, with 21 bases between them. CDR1 is GTSNPN, CDR2 SVGIG, per germline (reference sequence). The CDR3 protein is CAWSGPQRGKRRELFF. DNA of the CDR3: TGTGCCTGGAGTGGACCACAGAGGGGAAAGAGACGGGAGCTGTTTTTT.

The J gene is TRBJ2-1, the V gene TRBV27; 12 bases are shared with TRBD2. V lost 5 bases, J lost 9 bases, and 8 bases stayed unmatched. The germline CDR1 and CDR2 sequences are MNHEY and SMNVEV (reference sequence). This CDR3 region has 15 residues. CDR3 nucleotide sequence: TGTGCCAGCAGTACAACTAGCGGGAGGATGGGTGAGCAGTTCTTC. Amino acids: CASSTTSGRMGEQFF.

The CDR3 coding sequence is TGTGCCAGCACAGGAGTGGAGACCCAGTACTTC. It specifies CASTGVETQYF. The chain recombines TRBV5-6 with TRBJ2-5, with unresolved D. Trimming removed 6 bases from V and 5 bases from J, with 8 bases in between. The CDR3 spans 11 residues. From germline, CDR1 is SGHDT and CDR2 YYEEEE.

This rearrangement joins TRBV4-2 to TRBJ2-3; no firm D call. This CDR3 has 14 residues. The germline CDR1 and CDR2 sequences are LGHNA and YNFKEQ. Trimming cost V 4 bases and J 1 base, with 9 bases left between them. The CDR3 reads CASSPWRGTDTQYF. CDR3 DNA sequence: TGTGCCAGCAGCCCTTGGCGCGGCACAGATACGCAGTATTTT.

This clone was recorded a few times. This chain connects TRBV7-9 to TRBJ2-2, with 7 bases lining up with TRBD1. The CDR3 is 13 residues long. The V gene's germline CDR1 is SEHNR and CDR2 FQNEAQ (reference sequence). V shed 7 bases, J shed 6 bases, and the junction held 5 bases outside the gene matches. The CDR3 sequence: CASTQGGPGELFF. CDR3 in DNA: TGTGCCAGCACCCAAGGGGGCCCCGGGGAGCTGTTTTTT. The full variable domain, rest sourced from reference TRBV7-9 and TRBJ2-2, is DTGVSQNPRHKITKRGQNVTFRCDPISEHNRLYWYRQTLGQGPEFLTYFQNEAQLEKSRLLSDRFSAERPKGSFSTLEIQRTEQGDSAMYLCASTQGGPGELFFGEGSRLTVL.

J is TRBJ2-3 and V is TRBV18, with D unresolved. In germline, CDR1 is KGHSH, CDR2 LQKENI. V shed 0 bases and J shed 6 bases, with 7 bases lying between them. This CDR3 spans 13 amino acids. CDR3 protein: CASSPPSSDTQYF. Written as DNA, the CDR3 is TGTGCCAGCTCACCACCTTCCTCGGATACGCAGTATTTT.

The chain carries TRBV5-1 and TRBJ2-1; 11 bases are shared with TRBD2. Trimming removed 4 bases from V and 4 bases from J; junction bases left unmatched: 4. CDR3 length: 15 amino acids. Germline V gives CDR1 SGHRS, CDR2 YFSETQ. Here the CDR3 reads CASSRGTSGYNEQFF. CDR3 coding DNA: TGCGCCAGCAGCCGCGGGACTAGCGGATACAATGAGCAGTTCTTC.

This chain joins TRBV7-9 and TRBJ2-2, with unresolved D. The germline V gene has CDR1 SEHNR and CDR2 FQNEAQ (reference sequence). This CDR3 spans 16 amino acids. The V and J ends lost 5 bases and 1 base respectively, with 14 bases between them. This CDR3 is CASSSYGAENTGELFF. Written as DNA, the CDR3 is TGTGCCAGCAGCAGCTACGGTGCGGAGAACACCGGGGAGCTGTTTTTT.